The clone carrying this T cell receptor beta chain was observed a few times. No antigen is known for it. This record comes from a study of T cell responses to AZD1222 COVID-19 vaccine. Findings and limits, study-wide: Increased Spike-specific TCR breadth and depth were observed after two AZD1222 doses. CD4 TCRs associated with vaccination spanned spike, dominating at 160-218 and 743-854. The sample set comprised mostly white British donors with more females, and clonal diversity was possibly underestimated. At baseline, just 6 or 7 AZD1222 recipients tested seropositive.

Sequencing used immunoSEQ multiplex PCR; TCRdb keeps in-frame clones, though not all of them. Of 140,000 to 150,000 clones in the sample, 93% were seen once. This TCR was sampled from an adult in good health. Specimen: peripheral blood, collected on day 0 of AZD1222 vaccination.

The CDR3 sequence: CASSLTSLATNEKLFF. DNA for the CDR3: TGCGCCAGCAGCTTGACAAGTCTTGCAACTAATGAAAAACTGTTTTTT. This chain uses TRBV5-1 with TRBJ1-4; no definite D call. The CDR3 has 16 residues. V was pared by 1 base and J by 0 bases, with 10 bases between. Germline V gives CDR1 SGHRS, CDR2 YFSETQ. Based on the CDR3 plus reference TRBV5-1 and TRBJ1-4, the full variable domain is KAGVTQTPRYLIKTRGQQVTLSCSPISGHRSVSWYQQTPGQGLQFLFEYFSETQRNKGNFPGRFSGRQFSNSRSEMNVSTLELGDSALYLCASSLTSLATNEKLFFGSGTQLSVL.